The present T cell receptor beta chain was sequenced within a study of T-cell memory formation after mild COVID-19. The study's findings and limits: The main location of contracting CD4+ clones was CM and EM, and that of contracting CD8+ clones was EMRA. Cross-reactive memory seemingly joined, as some responding clones were found in pre-infection memory.

TCR alpha and TCR beta cDNA libraries carrying sample barcodes and UMIs came from 5'RACE with constant-segment primers. TCRdb re-called the 5' RACE reads through MiXCR, storing one row per CDR3 protein. The sample lists a few hundred thousand distinct CDR3 sequences, roughly 24% seen once, with roughly 9.7% in the top ten. V dropped 0 bases and J dropped 2 bases, with 13 bases sitting between them. The CDR3 loop spans 17 amino acids. Germline V lookup: CDR1 MNHEY, CDR2 SMNVEV (reference sequence). As to this clonotype: Its antigen is not known.

The source of this sequence is an adult woman who had mild COVID-19 (a few samples of this study predate the infection). Cell type and time point are not known. Sequenced material: PBMCs or a T cell subset sorted from them (not recorded which). The chain employs TRBV27 and TRBJ1-4; D not resolved. CDR3 amino acids: CASSLSGQTGTNEKLFF. CDR3 DNA: TGTGCCAGCAGTTTATCTGGGCAAACGGGGACTAATGAAAAACTGTTTTTT.